A selection of T cell receptor beta chains follows, all from one sample in a study of T-cell reconstitution after alpha-beta-depleted transplantation in children. One entry per CDR3 protein, called by TCRdb with MiXCR from the PCR reads. The profile covers hundreds of thousands of distinct CDR3 sequences, with approximately 14% appearing a single time and about 0.77% taken by the ten largest. Sequencing was performed on PBMCs, taken before TCRalphabeta/CD19-depleted stem cell transplant. The receptors originated from a girl aged 2 to 9 with congenital amegakaryocytic thrombocytopenia, due to receive a stem cell transplant. Each CDR3 is given with its conserved first and last residue. The D gene is left open where the match is weak. A row's size may be missing; if present it is once, few, many or a size class.

j_gene: TRBJ2-1; v_gene: TRBV7-9; abundance: few; d_gene: .; len: 10; CDR3nt: TGTGCCAGCAGCTTATTTGAGCAGTTCTTC; CDR3aa: CASSLFEQFF
j_gene: TRBJ2-1; v_gene: TRBV9; abundance: many; d_gene: TRBD2; len: 14; CDR3nt: TGTGCCAGCAGCGTAGCTAGCGGTCAGGCTGAGCAGTTCTTC; CDR3aa: CASSVASGQAEQFF
j_gene: TRBJ1-5; v_gene: TRBV4-1; abundance: many; d_gene: .; len: 15; CDR3nt: TGCGCCAGCAGCCATGACGTGATGGGCAATCAGCCCCAGCATTTT; CDR3aa: CASSHDVMGNQPQHF
j_gene: TRBJ2-1; v_gene: TRBV30; abundance: .; d_gene: TRBD2; len: 12; CDR3nt: TGTGCCTGGACGCTAGCGGGAAAGTTCCTGTTCTTC; CDR3aa: CAWTLAGKFLFF
j_gene: TRBJ2-5; v_gene: TRBV20-1; abundance: many; d_gene: .; len: 11; CDR3nt: TGCACTGGGTTTGACCAAGAGACCCAGTACTTC; CDR3aa: CTGFDQETQYF
j_gene: TRBJ2-1; v_gene: TRBV30; abundance: .; d_gene: TRBD2; len: 14; CDR3nt: TGTGCCTGGAGTGTGGCTAGCGGGAGGAATGAGCAGTTCTTC; CDR3aa: CAWSVASGRNEQFF
j_gene: TRBJ2-3; v_gene: TRBV20-1; abundance: many; d_gene: .; len: 14; CDR3nt: TGCAGTGCTAGACCCGGGAGTGTAACAGATACGCAGTATTTT; CDR3aa: CSARPGSVTDTQYF
j_gene: TRBJ2-1; v_gene: TRBV29-1; abundance: many; d_gene: .; len: 11; CDR3nt: TGCAGCGTTGGCCGGGACAATGAGCAGTTCTTC; CDR3aa: CSVGRDNEQFF
j_gene: TRBJ1-1; v_gene: TRBV6-5; abundance: many; d_gene: .; len: 12; CDR3nt: TGTGCCAGCAGCCAATCGGACACTGAAGCTTTCTTT; CDR3aa: CASSQSDTEAFF
j_gene: TRBJ2-3; v_gene: TRBV2; abundance: few; d_gene: TRBD2; len: 18; CDR3nt: TGTGCCAGCAGTGATATGGGACTAGCGGGTATAAGCACAGATACGCAGTATTTT; CDR3aa: CASSDMGLAGISTDTQYF
j_gene: TRBJ2-5; v_gene: TRBV11-3; abundance: .; d_gene: .; len: 17; CDR3nt: TGTGCCAGCAGCTTAGGAACCAGCCTCGGAGTTGCAGAGACCCAGTACTTC; CDR3aa: CASSLGTSLGVAETQYF
j_gene: TRBJ2-2; v_gene: TRBV20-1; abundance: many; d_gene: TRBD2; len: 15; CDR3nt: TGCAGTGCTAGAGTCCCTAGCGGGAGGCCCGGGGAGCTGTTTTTT; CDR3aa: CSARVPSGRPGELFF
j_gene: TRBJ2-1; v_gene: TRBV5-1; abundance: .; d_gene: .; len: 13; CDR3nt: TGCGCCAGCAGCCACCTTGAAGGTCATGAGCAGTTCTTC; CDR3aa: CASSHLEGHEQFF
j_gene: TRBJ1-1; v_gene: TRBV20-1; abundance: many; d_gene: .; len: 14; CDR3nt: TGCAGTGCTAGTTCGGGAGGCGCGGACACTGAAGCTTTCTTT; CDR3aa: CSASSGGADTEAFF
j_gene: TRBJ1-5; v_gene: TRBV29-1; abundance: many; d_gene: .; len: 14; CDR3nt: TGCAGCGTTGCGAAGGGGGGAATCAATCAGCCCCAGCATTTT; CDR3aa: CSVAKGGINQPQHF
j_gene: TRBJ2-1; v_gene: TRBV19; abundance: many; d_gene: .; len: 13; CDR3nt: TGTGCCAGTAGTACACCCTCACACAATGAGCAGTTCTTC; CDR3aa: CASSTPSHNEQFF
j_gene: TRBJ2-2; v_gene: TRBV6-6; abundance: .; d_gene: .; len: 12; CDR3nt: TGTGCCAGCAGTTATGGGGAGGGGGAGCTGTTTTTT; CDR3aa: CASSYGEGELFF
j_gene: TRBJ2-7; v_gene: TRBV20-1; abundance: many; d_gene: .; len: 12; CDR3nt: TGCAGTGCCCTCCTGAGCTCCTACGAGCAGTACTTC; CDR3aa: CSALLSSYEQYF
j_gene: TRBJ1-6; v_gene: TRBV5-1; abundance: .; d_gene: TRBD1; len: 19; CDR3nt: TGCGCCAGCAGTGAGCGGGACAGTTTCGACCTCGGGGCCTATTCACCCCTCCACTTT; CDR3aa: CASSERDSFDLGAYSPLHF
j_gene: TRBJ2-2; v_gene: TRBV20-1; abundance: many; d_gene: .; len: 12; CDR3nt: TGCAGTGCTAGAAGTCCTACTGGGGAGCTGTTTTTT; CDR3aa: CSARSPTGELFF
j_gene: TRBJ2-3; v_gene: TRBV12-3/TRBV12-4; abundance: many; d_gene: TRBD2; len: 15; CDR3nt: TGTGCCAGCAGCCTCGGACTAGCGGGAGTTGGTACGCAGTATTTT; CDR3aa: CASSLGLAGVGTQYF
j_gene: TRBJ2-7; v_gene: TRBV28; abundance: few; d_gene: TRBD2; len: 17; CDR3nt: TGTGCCAGCAGTTTATCGCGGGAGGGGCCGAGCTCCTACGAGCAGTACTTC; CDR3aa: CASSLSREGPSSYEQYF
j_gene: TRBJ1-6; v_gene: TRBV18; abundance: few; d_gene: .; len: 15; CDR3nt: TGTGCCAGCTCACCAATGCCACGGGAAGGGGAACCCCTCCACTTT; CDR3aa: CASSPMPREGEPLHF
j_gene: TRBJ2-7; v_gene: TRBV29-1; abundance: .; d_gene: .; len: 13; CDR3nt: TGCAGCGCTCGTGGGGCCAGCTCCTACGAGCAGTACTTC; CDR3aa: CSARGASSYEQYF
j_gene: TRBJ2-7; v_gene: TRBV30; abundance: .; d_gene: .; len: 13; CDR3nt: TGTGCCCTGGGTGGCAGGCAATCCTACGAGCAGTACTTC; CDR3aa: CALGGRQSYEQYF
j_gene: TRBJ2-7; v_gene: TRBV20-1; abundance: few; d_gene: TRBD2; len: 16; CDR3nt: TGCAGTGCGAGGTATAGGGCAGCGGGAGGTCAGTACGAGCAGTACTTC; CDR3aa: CSARYRAAGGQYEQYF
j_gene: TRBJ2-1; v_gene: TRBV12-3/TRBV12-4; abundance: few; d_gene: TRBD1; len: 15; CDR3nt: TGTGCCAGCAGTTTTCCGGGACAGGGAGTGAATGAGCAGTTCTTC; CDR3aa: CASSFPGQGVNEQFF
j_gene: TRBJ2-6; v_gene: TRBV29-1; abundance: many; d_gene: .; len: 14; CDR3nt: TGCAGCGTACGTGAATGGTCTGGGGCCAACGTCCTGACTTTC; CDR3aa: CSVREWSGANVLTF
j_gene: TRBJ2-3; v_gene: TRBV5-1; abundance: many; d_gene: .; len: 15; CDR3nt: TGCGCCAGCAGCTTGGGTCCGGCTTCCACAGATACGCAGTATTTT; CDR3aa: CASSLGPASTDTQYF
j_gene: TRBJ1-1; v_gene: TRBV3-1; abundance: few; d_gene: .; len: 13; CDR3nt: TGTGCCAGCAGCCGAAGCAGGAACACTGAAGCTTTCTTT; CDR3aa: CASSRSRNTEAFF
j_gene: TRBJ2-1; v_gene: TRBV6-6; abundance: many; d_gene: .; len: 12; CDR3nt: TGTGCCAGCAGTTACTCCCTAATTGAGCAGTTCTTC; CDR3aa: CASSYSLIEQFF
j_gene: TRBJ2-1; v_gene: TRBV7-8; abundance: many; d_gene: TRBD2; len: 16; CDR3nt: TGTGCCAGCAGCACCTTTACTAGCGGCGCTACCAATGAGCAGTTCTTC; CDR3aa: CASSTFTSGATNEQFF
j_gene: TRBJ2-1; v_gene: TRBV28; abundance: .; d_gene: TRBD2; len: 15; CDR3nt: TGTGCCAGCAGGATGCGGGAGCTCCCCTACAATGAGCAGTTCTTC; CDR3aa: CASRMRELPYNEQFF
j_gene: TRBJ1-1; v_gene: TRBV12-3/TRBV12-4; abundance: few; d_gene: .; len: 13; CDR3nt: TGTGCCAGCAGTGACCTGAGGGGGACTGAAGCTTTCTTT; CDR3aa: CASSDLRGTEAFF
j_gene: TRBJ2-5; v_gene: TRBV5-1; abundance: .; d_gene: .; len: 15; CDR3nt: TGCGCCAGCAGCTTGGGTCTTTACGGGCAAGAGACCCCGTACTTC; CDR3aa: CASSLGLYGQETPYF
j_gene: TRBJ1-2; v_gene: TRBV29-1; abundance: many; d_gene: .; len: 14; CDR3nt: TGCAGCGTCGGCTTAGACAGGAAGGATCGTGGCTACACCTTC; CDR3aa: CSVGLDRKDRGYTF
j_gene: TRBJ2-6; v_gene: TRBV5-1; abundance: .; d_gene: .; len: 19; CDR3nt: TGCGCCAGCAGCTCGTCGGGGGACATCCTCCACTCTGGGGCCAACGTCCTGACTTTC; CDR3aa: CASSSSGDILHSGANVLTF
j_gene: TRBJ2-2; v_gene: TRBV15; abundance: many; d_gene: .; len: 12; CDR3nt: TGTGCCATACAAGACCTCACCGGGGAGCTGTTTTTT; CDR3aa: CAIQDLTGELFF
j_gene: TRBJ1-2; v_gene: TRBV29-1; abundance: many; d_gene: .; len: 14; CDR3nt: TGCAGCGTTGAAGATCCCGCGTCTGTCTATGGCTACACCTTC; CDR3aa: CSVEDPASVYGYTF
j_gene: TRBJ2-1; v_gene: TRBV5-1; abundance: many; d_gene: .; len: 12; CDR3nt: TGCGCCAGCAGCGATACGGTTTCTGAGCAGTTCTTC; CDR3aa: CASSDTVSEQFF
j_gene: TRBJ1-4; v_gene: TRBV6-5; abundance: many; d_gene: .; len: 15; CDR3nt: TGTGCCAGCAGTTACTTCGGGGGGGAGGATGAAAAACTGTTTTTT; CDR3aa: CASSYFGGEDEKLFF
j_gene: TRBJ2-1; v_gene: TRBV5-5; abundance: few; d_gene: .; len: 16; CDR3nt: TGTGCCAGCAGCTACACAGCGGCAAACCTGATCAATGAGCAGTTCTTC; CDR3aa: CASSYTAANLINEQFF
j_gene: TRBJ1-2; v_gene: TRBV27; abundance: many; d_gene: .; len: 14; CDR3nt: TGTGCCAGCAGTTTAACGACAGGAGGCTATGGCTACACCTTC; CDR3aa: CASSLTTGGYGYTF
j_gene: TRBJ1-4; v_gene: TRBV28; abundance: .; d_gene: TRBD1; len: 14; CDR3nt: TGTGCCAGCGTGGAAGGGGGCCGTGGTGAAAAACTGTTTTTT; CDR3aa: CASVEGGRGEKLFF
j_gene: TRBJ1-2; v_gene: TRBV7-2; abundance: few; d_gene: .; len: 14; CDR3nt: TGTGCCAGCAGCCACCCCACGTGGGACCGAGGCTACACCTTC; CDR3aa: CASSHPTWDRGYTF
j_gene: TRBJ2-5; v_gene: TRBV12-3/TRBV12-4; abundance: few; d_gene: .; len: 13; CDR3nt: TGTGCCAGCACCCCCCATTCCCAAGAGACCCAGTACTTC; CDR3aa: CASTPHSQETQYF
j_gene: TRBJ2-1; v_gene: TRBV5-1; abundance: .; d_gene: TRBD1; len: 16; CDR3nt: TGCGCCAGCAGCTCCCCCGGGACAGACCCCTTCGATGAGCAGTTCTTC; CDR3aa: CASSSPGTDPFDEQFF
j_gene: TRBJ1-1; v_gene: TRBV5-5; abundance: many; d_gene: .; len: 12; CDR3nt: TGTGCCAGCAGCCCGACGAACACTGAAGCTTTCTTT; CDR3aa: CASSPTNTEAFF
j_gene: TRBJ1-5; v_gene: TRBV30; abundance: .; d_gene: .; len: 13; CDR3nt: TGTGCCTGGAGTGTAGGCCACAATCAGCCCCAGCATTTT; CDR3aa: CAWSVGHNQPQHF
j_gene: TRBJ1-2; v_gene: TRBV15; abundance: many; d_gene: .; len: 14; CDR3nt: TGTGCCACCAGCAGAATAGGGCCTGGGTATGGCTACACCTTC; CDR3aa: CATSRIGPGYGYTF
j_gene: TRBJ2-4; v_gene: TRBV20-1; abundance: many; d_gene: .; len: 14; CDR3nt: TGCAGTGCTAGAGATCTTGCAGGATTAAACATTCAGTACTTC; CDR3aa: CSARDLAGLNIQYF
j_gene: TRBJ2-2; v_gene: TRBV20-1; abundance: many; d_gene: TRBD2; len: 14; CDR3nt: TGCAGTGCTCTAACGGGGGGGAACACCGGGGAGCTGTTTTTT; CDR3aa: CSALTGGNTGELFF
j_gene: TRBJ1-2; v_gene: TRBV27; abundance: many; d_gene: .; len: 15; CDR3nt: TGTGCCAGCAGCCGATTGGACTTAACTAACTATGGCTACACCTTC; CDR3aa: CASSRLDLTNYGYTF
j_gene: TRBJ2-5; v_gene: TRBV5-1; abundance: many; d_gene: .; len: 17; CDR3nt: TGCGCCAGCAGCTTGGTCGGGCGCGCTAGCAGTCAAGAGACCCAGTACTTC; CDR3aa: CASSLVGRASSQETQYF